The 5 T cell receptor beta chains reported below all come from one sample, sequenced in a study of PD-L1 blockade in urothelial cancer. Time point in this sample: peripheral blood 6 weeks after treatment start. The table came from immunoSEQ multiplex PCR; TCRdb's copy has only in-frame clones and leaves some out. Seen here are about 120,000 clones, around nine tenths observed once, and the top ten hold roughly 1.8%. This material consisted of PBMCs, taken around atezolizumab (anti-PD-L1) treatment. The receptors were sampled from a man in his 60s with urothelial cancer.

J is TRBJ2-3 and V is TRBV5-4; 9 bases are a match to TRBD2. The V and J ends lost 3 bases and 0 bases, in that order; junction bases with no gene match: 5. The CDR3 is 16 residues long. Germline CDR1 SGHNT, CDR2 YYREEE (reference sequence). CDR3 in DNA: TGTGCCAGCAGCTCGCGGACTAGCGTAAGCACAGATACGCAGTATTTT. Amino acid sequence: CASSSRTSVSTDTQYF.

The chain recombines TRBV28 with TRBJ2-1; the match to TRBD2 covers 11 bases. Trimming cost V 4 bases and J 2 bases; bases outside gene matches: 4. There are 16 residues in the CDR3. Germline V gives CDR1 MDHEN, CDR2 SYDVKM. The CDR3 is CASSSPSGRPYNEQFF. The CDR3 coding sequence is TGTGCCAGCAGTTCACCTAGCGGGAGGCCCTACAATGAGCAGTTCTTC.

The chain has TRBV14 and TRBJ1-1, with D perhaps TRBD1 (5 bases). Trimming took 0 bases from V and 3 from J, leaving 20 bases between them. Germline CDR1 reads SGHDN; CDR2 reads FVKESK. The CDR3 contains 18 residues. The CDR3 DNA is TGTGCCAGCAGCCAAGACCACCCCCGGGGGATTGGTGACACTGAAGCTTTCTTT. Its translation is CASSQDHPRGIGDTEAFF.

V is TRBV28 and J is TRBJ2-3; 13 bases map to TRBD2. Germline lookup yields CDR1 MDHEN and CDR2 SYDVKM. V lost 2 bases and J lost 0; bases outside the gene matches: 5. This CDR3 has 18 amino acids. The CDR3 here is CASSLPQGLAGSTDTQYF. CDR3 sequence (DNA): TGTGCCAGCAGTTTACCCCAGGGACTAGCGGGGAGCACAGATACGCAGTATTTT.

The gene calls are TRBV27 and TRBJ1-2; a weak D match, TRBD1 (5 bases). Germline V gives CDR1 MNHEY, CDR2 SMNVEV (reference sequence). The ends were cut back, 3 bases at V and 6 bases at J, with 11 bases in the middle. The length of the CDR3 is 13 residues. The CDR3 here is CASSLNSRDGYTF. As DNA, the CDR3 is TGTGCCAGCAGTTTGAATTCCAGGGATGGCTACACCTTC.